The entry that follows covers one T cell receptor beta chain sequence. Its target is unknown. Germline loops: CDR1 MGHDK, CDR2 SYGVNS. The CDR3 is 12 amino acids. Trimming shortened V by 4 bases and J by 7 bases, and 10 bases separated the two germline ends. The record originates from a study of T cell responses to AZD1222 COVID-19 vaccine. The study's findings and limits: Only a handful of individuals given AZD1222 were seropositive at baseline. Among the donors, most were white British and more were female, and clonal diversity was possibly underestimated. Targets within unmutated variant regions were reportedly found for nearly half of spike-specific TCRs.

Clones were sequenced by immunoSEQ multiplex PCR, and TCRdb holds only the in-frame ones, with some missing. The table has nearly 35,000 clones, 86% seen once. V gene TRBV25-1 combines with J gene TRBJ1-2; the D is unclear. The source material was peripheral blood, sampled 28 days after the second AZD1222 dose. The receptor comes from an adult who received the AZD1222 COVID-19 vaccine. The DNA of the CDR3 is TGTGCCAGCAGTGCCCTCGCGGGTGGCTACACCTTC. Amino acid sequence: CASSALAGGYTF.